These 13 T cell receptor beta chains share one sample of origin, sequenced in a study of a mutant IDH1 vaccine in newly diagnosed glioma. These receptors are not linked to any known antigen. The time point here: week 5, during vaccination. Every vaccine dose comprised 300 ug of mutant IDH1 20-mer peptide plus topical imiquimod. Only in-frame clones appear in the TCRdb table, and some are missing; sequencing was by immunoSEQ multiplex PCR. The profile covers over 55,000 clones, with around 82% appearing a single time and 3.1% taken by the ten largest. Sequences were derived from PBMCs, sampled from a glioma patient whose treatment included an IDH1 peptide vaccine. The receptors derive from a young woman with glioma. Some clones in this sample may be carry-over from other donors' samples.

The chain uses TRBV5-4 and TRBJ1-2; TRBD1 agrees at 7 bases. This CDR3 comprises 14 residues. Germline V gene data show CDR1 as SGHNT and CDR2 as YYREEE (reference sequence). The V gene end was trimmed by 4 bases and the J gene end by 4 bases; junction bases not matched to a gene: 7. The CDR3 nucleotides read TGTGCCAGCAGCAAGACAGGGTACGGCTATGGCTACACCTTC. It yields the protein CASSKTGYGYGYTF.

The V and J genes are TRBV10-3 and TRBJ2-7; D is unresolved. This CDR3 contains 12 residues. Trimming shortened V by 8 bases and J by 2 bases, and 10 bases separated the two germline ends. Per the germline V gene, CDR1 is ENHRY and CDR2 is SYGVKD. The CDR3 bases are TGTGCCATCGGGGATTCGGCCTACGAGCAGTACTTC. Amino acid sequence: CAIGDSAYEQYF.

V and J are TRBV5-1 and TRBJ1-5; D unclear. This CDR3 comprises 14 residues. V lost 0 bases to trimming and J lost 4 bases, with 8 bases between them. Germline-derived CDR1 and CDR2 are SGHRS and YFSETQ. The CDR3 loop is CASSLGDKNQPQHF. CDR3 coding DNA: TGCGCCAGCAGCTTGGGAGACAAGAATCAGCCCCAGCATTTT. The variable domain in full, completed from reference TRBV5-1 and TRBJ1-5, reads KAGVTQTPRYLIKTRGQQVTLSCSPISGHRSVSWYQQTPGQGLQFLFEYFSETQRNKGNFPGRFSGRQFSNSRSEMNVSTLELGDSALYLCASSLGDKNQPQHFGDGTRLSIL.

The V and J genes are TRBV30 and TRBJ2-1, with 12 bases that match TRBD2. The V gene end was trimmed by 5 bases and the J gene end by 7 bases; junction bases not matched to a gene: 9. CDR1 and CDR2 from the germline V gene are GTSNPN and SVGIG (reference sequence). This CDR3 comprises 15 residues. The chain's CDR3 is CAWASGRAVRNEQFF. The DNA for the CDR3 is TGTGCCTGGGCTAGCGGGAGGGCCGTGAGAAATGAGCAGTTCTTC.

J is TRBJ2-7 and V is TRBV14; D gene unclear. Trimming pared 4 bases from V and 9 bases from J, leaving 10 bases between. Per the germline V gene, CDR1 is SGHDN and CDR2 is FVKESK. This CDR3 spans 11 amino acids. The CDR3: CASSPASRQYF. In DNA form, the CDR3 reads TGTGCCAGCAGCCCCGCCTCAAGGCAGTACTTC.

The chain uses TRBV5-6 and TRBJ1-1; weak D call: TRBD1 (5 bases). Germline V gene lookup returns CDR1 SGHDT and CDR2 YYEEEE. V lost 4 bases to trimming and J lost 4 bases, with 14 bases between them. This CDR3 region has 14 residues. The CDR3 is CASSPGRRGTEAFF. CDR3 nucleotide sequence: TGTGCCAGCAGCCCCGGACGGAGGGGCACTGAAGCTTTCTTT. The whole variable domain, filled in from reference TRBV5-6 and TRBJ1-1, reads DAGVTQSPTHLIKTRGQQVTLRCSPKSGHDTVSWYQQALGQGPQFIFQYYEEEERQRGNFPDRFSGHQFPNYSSELNVNALLLGDSALYLCASSPGRRGTEAFFGQGTRLTVV.

The chain employs TRBV6-5 and TRBJ2-1, with D maybe TRBD2 (6 bases). CDR1 is MNHEY, CDR2 SVGAGI, per germline. CDR3 size: 14 residues. Deletions cut 6 bases from V and 3 bases from J, with 12 bases between. CDR3 in DNA: TGTGCCAGCAGCCGTAGCGGAGACTACAATGAGCAGTTCTTC. Encoded protein: CASSRSGDYNEQFF.

The CDR3 spells CAWRLDPNNEQFF. DNA of the CDR3: TGTGCCTGGAGGCTAGACCCTAACAATGAGCAGTTCTTC. The rearrangement uses TRBV30 and TRBJ2-1; D is undetermined. Trimming shortened V by 3 bases and J by 5 bases, and 11 bases separated the two germline ends. The germline gives CDR1 GTSNPN, CDR2 SVGIG (reference sequence). The CDR3 has 13 amino acids.

This chain links TRBV7-9 with TRBJ2-2, with D tentatively TRBD2 (6 bases). CDR3 size: 15 residues. Germline V gene lookup returns CDR1 SEHNR and CDR2 FQNEAQ (reference sequence). V was cut by 4 bases and J by 5 bases, with 14 bases left in between. CDR3 sequence: CASSSIWGDTGELFF. Here the CDR3 DNA reads TGTGCCAGCAGCTCGATTTGGGGGGATACCGGGGAGCTGTTTTTT.

For the CDR3, the DNA is TGCAGCTCGCAGGGCGTTGATACGCAGTATTTT. Protein product: CSSQGVDTQYF. The V call is TRBV29-1, the J call TRBJ2-3; tentative D call: TRBD1 (5 bases). CDR1 is SQVTM and CDR2 is ANQGSEA in the germline V gene. V was clipped by 8 bases and J by 6 bases, with 12 bases between them. CDR3 length: 11 amino acids.

The chain has TRBV6-1 and TRBJ2-1; D is ambiguous. The germline V and J ends were trimmed by 4 bases and 0 bases, with 7 bases remaining between them. Looked up from germline, CDR1 is MNHNS and CDR2 is SASEGT. The CDR3 sequence is 14 residues long. The DNA of the CDR3 is TGTGCCAGCAGTGTAGGAAACTCCTACAATGAGCAGTTCTTC. Translating gives CASSVGNSYNEQFF.

This sequence joins TRBV7-9 and TRBJ1-5, with TRBD1 matching 8 bases. V gave up 5 bases and J gave up 7 bases; unmatched junction bases: 10. The CDR3 consists of 15 residues. CDR1 and CDR2 (germline): SEHNR, FQNEAQ (reference sequence). The CDR3 DNA follows: TGTGCCAGCAGCGGTCCCGGGACAGGTGGCCAGCCCCAGCATTTT. Protein sequence: CASSGPGTGGQPQHF.

This clone was observed a few times. The rearrangement uses TRBV6-6 and TRBJ1-5; TRBD1 might be the D (5 bases). Germline V gene lookup returns CDR1 MNHNY and CDR2 SVGAGI (reference sequence). CDR3 size: 14 residues. Between the trimmed V and J ends, which lost 4 bases and 6 bases, there was a span of 13 bases. The CDR3 sequence: CASSLPGVSQPQHF. CDR3 bases: TGTGCCAGCAGTTTGCCGGGGGTCAGTCAGCCCCAGCATTTT.